This entry is about one TCR beta chain. Its matching antigen is unknown. This record comes from a study of cytomegalovirus exposure and HLA in healthy donors. Primers for the PCR totalled 60 Vbeta and 13 Jbeta. Authors' analysis steps: A later analysis counted around 74 million unique TCR beta chains, some 12 million shared. Here immunoSEQ multiplex PCR was the method, and the copy in TCRdb shows in-frame clones only, minus some. V, J and clone size were drawn from that table, and D and trimming were deduced from the DNA. The sample has under 45,000 clones. Overall study findings and caveats: As immune exposure information, only CMV serostatus was available.

Sequencing was performed on PBMCs. The TCR originated in a male donor in good health and CMV-seronegative.

Here the CDR3 DNA reads TGTGCCAGCAGTGAGGGCGGAAGGGGGCACACCGGGGAGCTGTTTTTT. It yields the protein CASSEGGRGHTGELFF. The rearrangement links TRBV25-1 to TRBJ2-2, with 7 nucleotides matching TRBD1. Looked up from germline, CDR1 is MGHDK and CDR2 is SYGVNS. This CDR3 has 16 residues. Trimming cost V 3 bases and J 3 bases; bases outside gene matches: 7. Drawing the rest from reference TRBV25-1 and TRBJ2-2, the complete variable domain is EADIYQTPRYLVIGTGKKITLECSQTMGHDKMYWYQQDPGMELHLIHYSYGVNSTEKGDLSSESTVSRIRTEHFPLTLESARPSHTSQYLCASSEGGRGHTGELFFGEGSRLTVL.